Described below is a single TCR beta chain sequence and its context. No antigen is known for it. The data derive from a study of OX40 agonist ivuxolimab in advanced cancers. Study findings and constraints: By week 6 at 0.1 to 3.0 mg/kg, blood CD4+ and CD8+ T cells had expanded clonally.

There are 19 residues in the CDR3. V lost 1 base and J 0 bases, leaving 19 bases between the germline ends. In germline, CDR1 is SGHTA, CDR2 FQGNSA. Using immunoSEQ multiplex PCR, the repertoire was profiled, and TCRdb retains in-frame clones only, with some absent. The data contain about 90,000 clones, roughly 88% of them singletons. The source of this sequence is an adult with an advanced solid tumor such as melanoma, head and neck, liver or kidney cancer. The J gene is TRBJ2-1, the V gene TRBV7-2; D is unresolved. Sequencing was performed on CD4+ or CD8+ T cells sorted from blood, taken in a trial of the OX40 agonist ivuxolimab. The CDR3 region has the DNA TGTGCCAGCAGCTTAGTGAGGCACCGGATTAGCAGCTCCTACAATGAGCAGTTCTTC. It encodes CASSLVRHRISSSYNEQFF.